The rows below give T cell receptor beta chains drawn from one sample of a study of patients and donors after allogeneic stem cell transplantation. TCRdb redid the calling of the RT-PCR reads with MiXCR, one entry per CDR3 protein. The repertoire holds hundreds of thousands of distinct CDR3 sequences, with roughly 14% as singletons. Sequencing was performed on blood, either unsorted or a sorted T cell fraction (not recorded which). Every receptor here comes from a human donor who was either an allogeneic HSCT recipient or a stem cell or donor lymphocyte infusion donor (not recorded which). It is not recorded whose cells these are; they may come from a transplant donor. The CDR3 runs from the conserved cysteine through the conserved F or W. D genes are given only for firm matches. Only some rows state a clone size, as once, few, many or a class for expanded clones.

len	d_gene	j_gene	v_gene	abundance	CDR3nt	CDR3aa
13	.	TRBJ1-4	TRBV10-3	.	TGTGCCATCAGTGGGCAGCAAGATGAAAAACTGTTTTTT	CAISGQQDEKLFF
14	.	TRBJ1-4	TRBV18	.	TGTGCCAGCTCACCGGGACCCCTAAATGAAAAACTGTTTTTT	CASSPGPLNEKLFF
11	.	TRBJ2-1	TRBV29-1	few	TGCAGCGGGGGGTGGGGGAATGAGCAGTTCTTC	CSGGWGNEQFF
16	TRBD1	TRBJ1-4	TRBV11-3	.	TGTGCCAGCAGCTCCGGGACCGACAGGGCAGGTGAAAAACTGTTTTTT	CASSSGTDRAGEKLFF
16	TRBD1	TRBJ1-2	TRBV7-8	few	TGTGCCAGCAGCCGCGCCGGGGACAGGGGGGACTATGGCTACACCTTC	CASSRAGDRGDYGYTF
16	.	TRBJ2-2	TRBV24-1	.	TGTGCCACCAGTGACCCCGGGCAGGGGCCCACCGGGGAGCTGTTTTTT	CATSDPGQGPTGELFF
14	.	TRBJ1-2	TRBV21-1	many	TGTGCCAGCAGCATGCTAGGGCACTACTATGGCTACACCTTC	CASSMLGHYYGYTF
12	.	TRBJ1-1	TRBV6-1	few	TGTGCCAGCAGTGAGTGGGGGACTGAAGCTTTCTTT	CASSEWGTEAFF
12	.	TRBJ2-3	TRBV14	many	TGTGCCAGCAGCCAAGCAGGAGATACGCAGTATTTT	CASSQAGDTQYF
14	.	TRBJ1-6	TRBV20-1	.	TGCAGTGCTAGTGGCCAGCCAGAAAATTCACCCCTCCACTTT	CSASGQPENSPLHF
14	.	TRBJ1-1	TRBV5-1	few	TGCGCCAGCAGCGGGGGCCTACCGAACACTGAAGCTTTCTTT	CASSGGLPNTEAFF
14	TRBD1	TRBJ2-7	TRBV12-3/TRBV12-4	many	TGTGCCAGCAGTTTTCGGGACAGACCCTACGAGCAGTACTTC	CASSFRDRPYEQYF
15	TRBD1	TRBJ2-1	TRBV7-9	.	TGTGCCAGCAGCTCGACCGGGACAGGGTACGATGAGCAGTTCTTC	CASSSTGTGYDEQFF
14	.	TRBJ2-3	TRBV7-6	.	TGTGCCAGCAGCCCTGAGGGGAGCGGCGATACGCAGTATTTT	CASSPEGSGDTQYF
14	TRBD1	TRBJ1-1	TRBV19	.	TGTGCCAGTAGTAGTAGGGGACAGGGACTCGAGGCTTTCTTT	CASSSRGQGLEAFF
14	TRBD1	TRBJ2-3	TRBV3-1	many	TGTGCCAGCAGGGGGACAGGGTACACAGATACGCAGTATTTT	CASRGTGYTDTQYF
13	TRBD1	TRBJ1-2	TRBV18	many	TGTGCCAGCTCACAACAGGGGGCTAGTGGCTACACCTTC	CASSQQGASGYTF
15	TRBD2	TRBJ2-5	TRBV20-1	many	TGCAGTGCTAGTGCCGGACTAGTGGGGGAGTTGCCCCAGTACTTC	CSASAGLVGELPQYF
15	TRBD1	TRBJ2-1	TRBV5-1	few	TGCGCCAGCATCCCCGGGACAGGGTTCCACAATGAGCAGTTCTTC	CASIPGTGFHNEQFF
14	.	TRBJ2-5	TRBV7-2	few	TGTGCCAGCAGCTTACCCCCCAGGGTCAGGACCCAGTACTTC	CASSLPPRVRTQYF
16	TRBD2	TRBJ2-1	TRBV3-1	.	TGTGCCAGCACCCCCAGGACTAGCGGGGGATACAATGAGCAGTTCTTC	CASTPRTSGGYNEQFF
17	TRBD2	TRBJ2-1	TRBV4-1	.	TGCGCCAGCAGCCAAGTAGCAGGACTAGCGGTGTACAATGAGCTGTTCTTC	CASSQVAGLAVYNELFF
17	TRBD1	TRBJ1-2	TRBV18	.	TGTGCCAGCTCACCATACTTACAGGGGGCGGTGAACTATGGCTACACCTTC	CASSPYLQGAVNYGYTF
15	.	TRBJ2-2	TRBV7-3	few	TGTGCCAGCAGCTTAATAACGGCTGACGGAGGGGAGCTGTTTTTT	CASSLITADGGELFF
16	.	TRBJ1-2	TRBV11-2	.	TGTGCCAGCAGCTTAGATCGTCAGGGAAGGACTATTGAGCACACCTTC	CASSLDRQGRTIEHTF
15	.	TRBJ2-5	TRBV10-3	.	TGTGCCATCAGTGATAGGGACAAGGGTATCGAGACCCAGTACTTC	CAISDRDKGIETQYF
14	.	TRBJ1-5	TRBV10-3	.	TGTGCCATCAGTGAGGTCGCGACAAACCAGCCCCAGCATTTT	CAISEVATNQPQHF
12	.	TRBJ2-7	TRBV29-1	many	TGCAGCGTGAAAACAGGGAGCCACGAGCAGTACTTC	CSVKTGSHEQYF
14	.	TRBJ2-2	TRBV5-1	few	TGCGCCAGCAGCTTGGCCACGTCCACCGGGGAGCTGTTTTTT	CASSLATSTGELFF
15	.	TRBJ2-2	TRBV5-1	many	TGCGCCAGCAGCTTCGCGGCAGGAGGGTCCGGGGAGCTGTTTTTT	CASSFAAGGSGELFF
17	.	TRBJ2-1	TRBV4-1	.	TGCGCCAGCAGCCAAGAACCCCATGGTGGCTCCTACAATGAGCAGTTCTTC	CASSQEPHGGSYNEQFF
14	TRBD1	TRBJ2-2	TRBV5-1	few	TGCGCCAGCAGCTTCTACAGGGGTCTAGGGGAGCTGTTTTTT	CASSFYRGLGELFF
13	.	TRBJ1-1	TRBV19	many	TGTGCCAGCACCCGGGACACTACCGTTGAAGCTTTCTTT	CASTRDTTVEAFF
14	.	TRBJ1-2	TRBV5-6	.	TGTGCCAGCAGCCCCCTAACAGGGCACTATGGCTACACCTTC	CASSPLTGHYGYTF
12	TRBD1	TRBJ2-3	TRBV15	many	TGTGCCATTCCTTCAGGGGGCGATACGCAGTATTTT	CAIPSGGDTQYF
14	.	TRBJ2-5	TRBV9	.	TGTGCCAGCAGCGTGTCCCAAGACCAAGAGACCCAGTACTTC	CASSVSQDQETQYF
10	.	TRBJ1-1	TRBV20-1	many	TGCAGTCCACCCCCTAACGAAGCTTTCTTT	CSPPPNEAFF
14	.	TRBJ2-6	TRBV7-2	.	TGTGCCAGCAGCTTTCGGAGGGGGGTAAGGGACCTGACTTTC	CASSFRRGVRDLTF
17	TRBD1	TRBJ2-3	TRBV20-1	few	TGCAGTGCTAGGGAGGGACAGGGGGCTTCGAGGACAGATACGCAGTATTTT	CSAREGQGASRTDTQYF
15	.	TRBJ1-3	TRBV12-3/TRBV12-4	many	TGTGCCAGCAGTTTTGGCCTGAGCTCTGGAAACACCATATATTTT	CASSFGLSSGNTIYF
15	TRBD2	TRBJ2-3	TRBV20-1	many	TGCAGTGCCACCCGATTCGGGACTAGTGAAGATACGCAGTATTTT	CSATRFGTSEDTQYF
16	.	TRBJ1-5	TRBV6-1	few	TGTGCCAGCAGTGAAATCCGTTTGGTGCACAATCAGCCCCAGCATTTT	CASSEIRLVHNQPQHF
14	.	TRBJ2-2	TRBV10-3	few	TGTGCCATCAGTCGTACAGGGAACACCGGGGAGCTGTTTTTT	CAISRTGNTGELFF
12	TRBD2	TRBJ2-2	TRBV7-3	many	TGTGCCAGCAGCCGGGGGGCCGGGGAGCTGTTTTTT	CASSRGAGELFF
15	.	TRBJ1-5	TRBV5-1	.	TGCGCCAGCAGCTTGGGTCCGATGAGCAATCAGCCCCAGCATTTT	CASSLGPMSNQPQHF
16	TRBD2	TRBJ2-1	TRBV20-1	few	TGCAGTGCTAACCCAGTCGGGAGGGCCGTTTGGAATGAGCAGTTCTTC	CSANPVGRAVWNEQFF
13	TRBD1	TRBJ1-1	TRBV7-2	many	TGTGCCAGCAGCTCGATCAGGGGGACTGAAGCTTTCTTT	CASSSIRGTEAFF